These 30 T cell receptor beta chains originate from one sample sequenced in a study of breast tumors, draining lymph nodes, adjacent tissues. Using its own MiXCR run on the multiplex PCR reads, TCRdb lists one record per CDR3 protein. Here the sample spans more than 10,000 distinct CDR3 sequences, 50% to 60% being singletons. Sequenced: breast tumor tissue. These receptors originate from a female donor with breast cancer. Some clones in this sample may be carry-over from other donors' samples.

This clonotype was detected only a few times. The chain joins TRBV29-1 to TRBJ2-7, with D perhaps TRBD1 (6 bases). Germline V gives CDR1 SQVTM, CDR2 ANQGSEA. Trimming took 3 bases from V and 5 from J, leaving 8 bases between them. The CDR3 is made up of 11 amino acids. The CDR3: CSVENRDEQYF. In nucleotides, the CDR3 is TGCAGCGTTGAGAACAGGGACGAGCAGTACTTC.

The chain joins TRBV20-1 to TRBJ2-7, with 15 nucleotides matching TRBD2. Unmatched junction bases numbered 4, after V lost 3 bases and J lost 4 bases. This CDR3 is 15 amino acids long. Germline CDR1 is DFQATT and CDR2 is SNEGSKA (reference sequence). In nucleotides, the CDR3 is TGCAGTGCTAGCCGCGGGACTAGCGGGAGGTACGAGCAGTACTTC. Amino acid sequence: CSASRGTSGRYEQYF.

J is TRBJ2-1 and V is TRBV4-1; no firm D call. Trimming left V 0 bases short and J 0 bases short, with 6 bases between. The CDR3 has 15 residues. Germline lookup yields CDR1 MGHRA and CDR2 YSYEKL. This chain's CDR3 is CASSQDTSSYNEQFF. Here the CDR3 DNA reads TGCGCCAGCAGCCAAGACACCAGCTCCTACAATGAGCAGTTCTTC.

This clonotype occurred a few times. The chain links TRBV20-1 to TRBJ1-3; D unresolved. V was clipped by 1 base and J by 2 bases, with 9 bases between them. Germline V gene sequence: CDR1 DFQATT, CDR2 SNEGSKA (reference sequence). This CDR3 comprises 14 residues. CDR3 sequence: CSARVGSAGNTIYF. CDR3 bases: TGCAGTGCTAGAGTAGGGTCAGCTGGAAACACCATATATTTT.

This clonotype is medium-sized. This chain joins TRBV5-4 and TRBJ2-5; 15 positions match TRBD2. CDR1 SGHNT and CDR2 YYREEE come from the germline V gene (reference sequence). The J segment lost 4 bases and the V segment lost 4 bases, leaving 5 bases of the junction unmatched. This CDR3 has 16 residues. CDR3 sequence reads: CASSMGLAGGGETQYF. Here the CDR3 DNA reads TGTGCCAGCAGCATGGGACTAGCGGGGGGAGGAGAGACCCAGTACTTC.

The V and J genes are TRBV29-1 and TRBJ1-2; D unresolved. Germline V CDR1 and CDR2: SQVTM, ANQGSEA. Trimming shortened V by 4 bases and J by 9 bases, and 12 bases separated the two germline ends. The CDR3 is 11 amino acids. The CDR3: CSVASLNSYTF. In DNA form, the CDR3 reads TGCAGCGTTGCGTCCTTGAACAGCTACACCTTC. Supplemented by reference TRBV29-1 and TRBJ1-2, the full variable domain reads SAVISQKPSRDICQRGTSLTIQCQVDSQVTMMFWYRQQPGQSLTLIATANQGSEATYESGFVIDKFPISRPNLTFSTLTVSNMSPEDSSIYLCSVASLNSYTFGSGTRLTVV.

V is TRBV2 and J is TRBJ2-2, with 10 nucleotides matching TRBD2. The V segment lost 6 bases and the J segment 6 bases; nucleotides outside the gene matches: 7. The length of the CDR3 is 15 residues. CDR1 SNHLY and CDR2 FYNNEI come from the germline V gene. This CDR3 reads CASSLSGRASGELFF. The CDR3 DNA reads TGTGCCAGCAGCTTGAGCGGGAGGGCCTCCGGGGAGCTGTTTTTT.

The V and J genes are TRBV19 and TRBJ1-5; 9 nucleotides agree with TRBD1. Trimming removed 4 bases from V and 6 bases from J; junction bases left unmatched: 13. The CDR3 contains 17 residues. CDR1 LNHDA and CDR2 SQIVND come from the germline V gene (reference sequence). DNA of the CDR3: TGTGCCAGTAGTACCGCCGGCACAGGGGGCTTAGCTCAGCCCCAGCATTTT. Its translation is CASSTAGTGGLAQPQHF.

The chain joins TRBV5-1 to TRBJ2-7, with a weak D call TRBD1 (6 bases). The CDR3 consists of 14 residues. Trimming removed 2 bases from V and 0 bases from J, with 9 bases in between. Per germline, CDR1 SGHRS and CDR2 YFSETQ. CDR3 protein: CASSLDRISYEQYF. The CDR3 region has the DNA TGCGCCAGCAGCTTAGACAGGATCTCCTACGAGCAGTACTTC.

This clonotype has a handful of counts. The CDR3 DNA sequence: TGTGCCAGCAGCTTAGGCCCACCCTCCTACGAGCAGTACGTC. This encodes CASSLGPPSYEQYV. V usage is TRBV7-2 and J usage is TRBJ2-7; D is unresolved. V was trimmed by 1 base and J by 0 bases, leaving 7 bases between them. This CDR3 region has 14 residues. Germline assignment: CDR1 SGHTA and CDR2 FQGNSA.

This clonotype is labeled as medium-sized. The V call is TRBV6-5, the J call TRBJ2-7; D tentatively fits TRBD1 or TRBD2 (5 bases each). The CDR3 totals 15 residues. The germline gives CDR1 MNHEY, CDR2 SVGAGI. V was clipped by 0 bases and J by 2 bases, with 11 bases between them. The CDR3 DNA sequence: TGTGCCAGCAGTTACTCCGGGACGGAGACCTACGAGCAGTACTTC. This gives the protein CASSYSGTETYEQYF.

The chain couples TRBV7-4 to TRBJ1-6; D is perhaps TRBD1 (5 bases). Germline V lookup: CDR1 SGHVT, CDR2 SQSDAQ. The V gene lost 5 bases and the J gene lost 13 bases, with 18 bases spanning the gap. The CDR3 length is 14 residues. Here the CDR3 reads CASSPRQGIGPLHF. The CDR3 nucleotides read TGTGCCAGCAGCCCTCGTCAGGGAATTGGCCCCCTCCACTTT. Full variable domain (remainder filled in from reference TRBV7-4 and TRBJ1-6): GAGVSQSPRYKVAKRGRDVALRCDSISGHVTLYWYRQTLGQGSEVLTYSQSDAQRDKSGRPSGRFSAERPERSVSTLKIQRTEQGDSAVYLCASSPRQGIGPLHFGNGTRLTVT.

This clonotype showed up many times. This chain connects TRBV5-5 to TRBJ2-7; D may be TRBD2 (6 bases). V shed 3 bases and J shed 2 bases, with 12 bases lying between them. From germline, CDR1 is SGHKS and CDR2 YYEKEE (reference sequence). The CDR3 consists of 14 residues. The CDR3 protein is CASSWDLGTYEQYF. For the CDR3, the DNA is TGTGCCAGCAGCTGGGACTTAGGTACCTACGAGCAGTACTTC. Together with reference TRBV5-5 and TRBJ2-7, the CDR3 gives the full variable domain: DAGVTQSPTHLIKTRGQQVTLRCSPISGHKSVSWYQQVLGQGPQFIFQYYEKEERGRGNFPDRFSARQFPNYSSELNVNALLLGDSALYLCASSWDLGTYEQYFGPGTRLTVT.

The J gene is TRBJ2-7, the V gene TRBV2; a weak D match, TRBD1 (7 bases). Germline CDR1 reads SNHLY; CDR2 reads FYNNEI. The germline V and J ends were trimmed by 6 bases and 2 bases, with 17 bases remaining between them. The CDR3 sequence is 15 residues long. Here the CDR3 DNA reads TGTGCCAGCAGGTGGAGCAGGGGGGTCCCCTACGAGCAGTACGTC. Protein: CASRWSRGVPYEQYV.

This clonotype was observed a single time. CDR3 in amino acids: CASSSISTGPSTDTQYF. Here the CDR3 DNA reads TGTGCCAGCAGCTCTATCAGCACAGGGCCCTCCACAGATACGCAGTATTTT. The V call is TRBV5-8, the J call TRBJ2-3; D is perhaps TRBD1 (6 bases). V was cut by 3 bases and J by 2 bases, with 19 bases left in between. Germline V gives CDR1 SGHTS, CDR2 YDEGEE. There are 17 residues in the CDR3. Based on the CDR3 plus reference TRBV5-8 and TRBJ2-3, the full variable domain is EAGVTQSPTHLIKTRGQQATLRCSPISGHTSVYWYQQALGLGLQFLLWYDEGEERNRGNFPPRFSGRQFPNYSSELNVNALELEDSALYLCASSSISTGPSTDTQYFGPGTRLTVL.

The V gene is TRBV12-3 or TRBV12-4, the J gene TRBJ1-1; D possibly corresponds to TRBD1 (5 bases). Trimming left V 3 bases short and J 4 bases short, with 27 bases between. This CDR3 spans 19 amino acids. CDR3 in amino acids: CASSFRVLRGVVLGTEAFF. CDR3 nucleotide sequence: TGTGCCAGCAGTTTCCGTGTGCTTAGGGGAGTCGTGTTAGGCACTGAAGCTTTCTTT.

As DNA, the CDR3 is TGCGCCAGCAGTAAAGGAGGGGGAGAGACCTACAATGAGCAGTTCTTC. Protein sequence: CASSKGGGETYNEQFF. The chain employs TRBV10-2 and TRBJ2-1; D tentatively fits TRBD1 or TRBD2 (6 bases each). The germline CDR1 and CDR2 sequences are WSHSY and SAAADI. Trimming cost V 5 bases and J 2 bases, with 16 bases left between them. The CDR3 runs to 16 residues.

In this sample, this clonotype is medium-sized. This chain connects TRBV25-1 to TRBJ2-5; D possibly matches TRBD1 or TRBD2 (5 bases each). Germline V gives CDR1 MGHDK, CDR2 SYGVNS. Trimming shortened V by 5 bases and J by 5 bases, and 27 bases separated the two germline ends. The CDR3 has 18 residues. As DNA, the CDR3 is TGTGCCAGCAGTCAGATCCGGGACGCCCAGGCCCCCCACGAGACCCAGTACTTC. Residues: CASSQIRDAQAPHETQYF.

As concerns this clonotype: A single base separates this from a much larger clone, so it may be a read error. CDR3 bases: TGTACCAGCAGCGCGGGACTAGCGGCCAACACAGATACGCAGTATTTT. Translated, it gives CTSSAGLAANTDTQYF. This rearrangement joins TRBV11-3 to TRBJ2-3; TRBD2 agrees at 11 bases. The CDR3 consists of 16 residues. Germline assignment: CDR1 SGHNT and CDR2 YENEEA. Filled out from reference TRBV11-3 and TRBJ2-3, the complete variable domain reads EAGVVQSPRYKIIEKKQPVAFWCNPISGHNTLYWYLQNLGQGPELLIRYENEEAVDDSQLPKDRFSAERLKGVDSTLKIQPAELGDSAVYLCTSSAGLAANTDTQYFGPGTRLTVL.

CDR3 region: CASSVSGGIYGYTF. CDR3 DNA: TGTGCCAGCAGCGTAAGCGGGGGCATCTATGGCTACACCTTC. V usage is TRBV9 and J usage is TRBJ1-2; D might be TRBD1 (6 bases). V was pared by 1 base and J by 4 bases, with 11 bases between. There are 14 residues in the CDR3. In germline, CDR1 is SGDLS, CDR2 YYNGEE.

The chain links TRBV29-1 to TRBJ2-2; weak D call: TRBD1 (6 bases). Germline values: CDR1 SQVTM, CDR2 ANQGSEA. CDR3 length: 15 amino acids. V lost 4 bases to trimming and J lost 5 bases, with 17 bases between them. This chain's CDR3 is CSVVLRNRETGELFF. CDR3 sequence (DNA): TGCAGCGTTGTGCTGAGGAACAGGGAGACCGGGGAGCTGTTTTTT.

Relative to its sample, this clonotype is medium-sized. DNA for the CDR3: TGTGCCAGCAGCAAGGGACAGGGGGCGCTTCAAGATACGCAGTATTTT. Translation gives CASSKGQGALQDTQYF. V is TRBV6-6 and J is TRBJ2-3, with 12 bases identical to TRBD1. This CDR3 has 16 residues. Unmatched junction bases numbered 9, after V lost 6 bases and J lost 5 bases. Looked up from germline, CDR1 is MNHNY and CDR2 is SVGAGI (reference sequence).

This clonotype was counted a single time. The chain combines TRBV19 with TRBJ2-1; possible D gene TRBD2, 6 bases. Germline values: CDR1 LNHDA, CDR2 SQIVND (reference sequence). Trimming left V 10 bases short and J 8 bases short, with 18 bases between. The CDR3 extends over 13 amino acids. The CDR3 DNA sequence: TGTGCCACCCGGGACTTCCTGTGGGATGAGCAGTTCTTC. As protein: CATRDFLWDEQFF.

The chain combines TRBV10-2 with TRBJ2-3; the D gene is possibly TRBD2 (5 bases). The germline CDR1 and CDR2 sequences are WSHSY and SAAADI. Trimming pared 6 bases from V and 0 bases from J, leaving 10 bases between. There are 14 residues in the CDR3. Here the CDR3 DNA reads TGCGCCAGCAGACTAGGATCTAGCACAGATACGCAGTATTTT. Translated, it gives CASRLGSSTDTQYF.

This chain joins TRBV7-3 and TRBJ2-3, with 11 bases lining up with TRBD2. J was trimmed by 3 bases and V by 9 bases; bases with no gene match: 11. CDR1 SGHTA and CDR2 FQGTGA come from the germline V gene. This CDR3 spans 16 amino acids. In DNA form, the CDR3 reads TGTGCCAGGACTAGCGGGATCAAGGGGATGACAGATACGCAGTATTTT. This codes for CARTSGIKGMTDTQYF. Combining the CDR3 with reference TRBV7-3 and TRBJ2-3 gives the whole variable domain GAGVSQTPSNKVTEKGKYVELRCDPISGHTALYWYRQSLGQGPEFLIYFQGTGAADDSGLPNDRFFAVRPEGSVSTLKIQRTERGDSAVYLCARTSGIKGMTDTQYFGPGTRLTVL.

The CDR3 here is CASSLLGALARGTDTQYF. Here the CDR3 DNA reads TGTGCCAGCAGTCTACTAGGTGCCCTCGCCAGGGGCACAGATACGCAGTATTTT. V gene TRBV6-2 or TRBV6-3 combines with J gene TRBJ2-3; TRBD1 or TRBD2 may be the D gene (5 bases each). V was trimmed by 5 bases and J by 1 base, leaving 22 bases between them. This CDR3 is built from 18 residues. The V gene's germline CDR1 is MNHEY and CDR2 SVGEGT.

This clonotype has ten or more counts. The chain is built from TRBV12-3 or TRBV12-4 and TRBJ1-6; possible D gene TRBD1, 5 bases. V lost 8 bases and J 10 bases, leaving 15 bases between the germline ends. This CDR3 has 13 amino acids. The CDR3 region is CASQFGTDSPLHF. Here the CDR3 DNA reads TGTGCCAGCCAGTTCGGGACCGACTCACCCCTCCACTTT.

In this sample, this clonotype is medium-sized. The genes are TRBV18 and TRBJ1-4, with TRBD1 identical over 9 bases. CDR1 and CDR2 from the germline V gene are KGHSH and LQKENI. CDR3 size: 16 residues. The V and J ends lost 1 base and 8 bases, in that order; junction bases with no gene match: 8. The CDR3 loop is CASSPLVTGGGEKLFF. The DNA for the CDR3 is TGTGCCAGCTCACCACTTGTGACAGGGGGAGGAGAAAAACTGTTTTTT.

The CDR3 protein is CATSRAYSTDTQYF. The CDR3 coding sequence is TGTGCCACCAGCAGAGCTTATAGCACAGATACGCAGTATTTT. J is TRBJ2-3 and V is TRBV15; D is undetermined. The CDR3 contains 14 residues. Germline-derived CDR1 and CDR2 are LNHNV and YYDKDF (reference sequence). Deletions cut 1 base from V and 0 bases from J, with 5 bases between.

The chain uses TRBV29-1 and TRBJ2-7, with TRBD1 identical over 8 bases. The V and J ends lost 4 bases and 6 bases, in that order; junction bases with no gene match: 8. The germline V gene has CDR1 SQVTM and CDR2 ANQGSEA. The length of the CDR3 is 13 residues. CDR3 loop: CSVVLQGAFEQYF. Written as DNA, the CDR3 is TGCAGCGTTGTCCTCCAGGGGGCGTTCGAGCAGTACTTC.